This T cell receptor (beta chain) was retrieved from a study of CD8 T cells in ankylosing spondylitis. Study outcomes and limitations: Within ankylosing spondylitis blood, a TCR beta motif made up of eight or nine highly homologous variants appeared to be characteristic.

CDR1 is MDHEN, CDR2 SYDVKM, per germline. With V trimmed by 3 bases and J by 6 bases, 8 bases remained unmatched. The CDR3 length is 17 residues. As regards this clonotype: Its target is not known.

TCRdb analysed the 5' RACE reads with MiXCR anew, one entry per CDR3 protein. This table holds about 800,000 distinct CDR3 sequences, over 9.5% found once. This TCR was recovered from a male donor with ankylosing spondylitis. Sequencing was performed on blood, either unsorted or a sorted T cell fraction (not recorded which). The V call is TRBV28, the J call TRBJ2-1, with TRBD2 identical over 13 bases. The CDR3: CASSLLTSGGTSNEQFF. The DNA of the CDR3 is TGTGCCAGCAGTTTGTTGACTAGCGGGGGGACCAGCAATGAGCAGTTCTTC.